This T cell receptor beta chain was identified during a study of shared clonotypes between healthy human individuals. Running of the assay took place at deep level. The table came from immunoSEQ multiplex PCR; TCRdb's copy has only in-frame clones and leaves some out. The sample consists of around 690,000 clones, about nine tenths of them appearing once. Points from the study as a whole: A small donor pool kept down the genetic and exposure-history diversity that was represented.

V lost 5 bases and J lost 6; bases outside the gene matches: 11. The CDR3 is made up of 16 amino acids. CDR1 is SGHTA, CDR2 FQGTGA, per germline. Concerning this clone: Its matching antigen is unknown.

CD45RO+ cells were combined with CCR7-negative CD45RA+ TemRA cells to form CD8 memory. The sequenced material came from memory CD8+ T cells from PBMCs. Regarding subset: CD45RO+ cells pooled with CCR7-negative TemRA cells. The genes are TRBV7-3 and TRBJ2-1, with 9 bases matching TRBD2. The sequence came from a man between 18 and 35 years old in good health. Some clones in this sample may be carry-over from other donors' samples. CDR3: CASSPFWASGTNEQFF. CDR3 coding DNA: TGTGCCAGCAGCCCCTTTTGGGCTAGCGGGACCAATGAGCAGTTCTTC.